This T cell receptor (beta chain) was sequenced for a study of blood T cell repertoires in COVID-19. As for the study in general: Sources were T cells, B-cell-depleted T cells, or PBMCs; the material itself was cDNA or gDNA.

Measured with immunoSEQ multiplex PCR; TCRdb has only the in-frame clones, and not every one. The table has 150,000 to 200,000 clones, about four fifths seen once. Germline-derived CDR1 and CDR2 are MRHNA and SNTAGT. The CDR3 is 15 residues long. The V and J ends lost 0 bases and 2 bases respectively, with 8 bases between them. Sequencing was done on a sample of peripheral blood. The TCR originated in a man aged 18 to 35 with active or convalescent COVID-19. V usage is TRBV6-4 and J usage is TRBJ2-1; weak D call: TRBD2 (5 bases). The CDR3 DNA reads TGTGCCAGCAGTGACTCCCCCGGGACCTACAATGAGCAGTTCTTC. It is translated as CASSDSPGTYNEQFF.